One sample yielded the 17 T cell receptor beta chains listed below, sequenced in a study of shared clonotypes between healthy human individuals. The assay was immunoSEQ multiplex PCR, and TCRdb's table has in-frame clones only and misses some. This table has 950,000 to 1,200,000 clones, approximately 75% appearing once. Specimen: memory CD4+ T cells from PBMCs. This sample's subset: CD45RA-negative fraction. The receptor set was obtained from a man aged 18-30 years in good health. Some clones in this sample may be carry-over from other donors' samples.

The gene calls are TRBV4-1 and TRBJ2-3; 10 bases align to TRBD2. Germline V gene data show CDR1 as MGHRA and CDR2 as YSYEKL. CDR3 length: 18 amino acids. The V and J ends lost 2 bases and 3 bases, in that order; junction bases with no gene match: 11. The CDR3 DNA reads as TGCGCCAGCAGCCAAACGGGGCTGCTAGCGGGAGTAACAGATACGCAGTATTTT. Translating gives CASSQTGLLAGVTDTQYF.

Here the CDR3 DNA reads TGTGCCAGCAGTTTCCCCCGGTACGAGCAGTACTTC. Translated: CASSFPRYEQYF. The chain is built from TRBV27 and TRBJ2-7; D uncertain. The CDR3 spans 12 residues. Germline V gives CDR1 MNHEY, CDR2 SMNVEV (reference sequence). The V and J ends lost 3 bases and 4 bases respectively, with 7 bases between them.

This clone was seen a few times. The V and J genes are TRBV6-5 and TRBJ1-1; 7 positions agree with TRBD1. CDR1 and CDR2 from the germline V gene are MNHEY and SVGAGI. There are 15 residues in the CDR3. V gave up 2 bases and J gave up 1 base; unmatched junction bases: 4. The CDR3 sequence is CASSYQGQTNTEAFF. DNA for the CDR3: TGTGCCAGCAGTTACCAGGGACAGACGAACACTGAAGCTTTCTTT.

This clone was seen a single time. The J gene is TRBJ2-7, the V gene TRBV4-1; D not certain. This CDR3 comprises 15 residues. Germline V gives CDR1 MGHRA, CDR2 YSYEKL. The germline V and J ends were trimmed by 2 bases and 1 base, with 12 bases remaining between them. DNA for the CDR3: TGCGCCAGCAGCCAACTGGTTCCTCCGTCCTACGAGCAGTACTTC. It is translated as CASSQLVPPSYEQYF.

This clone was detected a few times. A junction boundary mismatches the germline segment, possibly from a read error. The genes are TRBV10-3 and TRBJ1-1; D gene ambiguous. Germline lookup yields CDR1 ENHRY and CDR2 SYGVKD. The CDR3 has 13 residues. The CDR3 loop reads CASSLSGNTEAFF. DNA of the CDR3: TGTGCCAGCAGTTTATCTGGGAACACTGAAGCTTTCTTT.

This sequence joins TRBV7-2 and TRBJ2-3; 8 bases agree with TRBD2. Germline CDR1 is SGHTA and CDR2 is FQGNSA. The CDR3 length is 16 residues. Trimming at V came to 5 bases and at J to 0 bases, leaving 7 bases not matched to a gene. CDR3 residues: CASSITSGISTDTQYF. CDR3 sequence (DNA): TGTGCCAGCAGCATTACTAGCGGAATAAGCACAGATACGCAGTATTTT.

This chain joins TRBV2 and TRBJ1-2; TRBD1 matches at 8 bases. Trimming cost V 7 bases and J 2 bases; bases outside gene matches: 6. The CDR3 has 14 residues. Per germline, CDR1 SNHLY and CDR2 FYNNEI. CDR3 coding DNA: TGTGCCAGCAATACTCGGACAGGGAACTATGGCTACACCTTC. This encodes CASNTRTGNYGYTF.

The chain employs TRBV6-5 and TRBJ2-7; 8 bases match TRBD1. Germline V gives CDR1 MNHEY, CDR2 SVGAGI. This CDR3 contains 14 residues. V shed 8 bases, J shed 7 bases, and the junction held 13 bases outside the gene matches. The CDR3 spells CASGNRGSLGEQYF. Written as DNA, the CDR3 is TGTGCCAGCGGCAACAGGGGGTCCCTTGGTGAGCAGTACTTC.

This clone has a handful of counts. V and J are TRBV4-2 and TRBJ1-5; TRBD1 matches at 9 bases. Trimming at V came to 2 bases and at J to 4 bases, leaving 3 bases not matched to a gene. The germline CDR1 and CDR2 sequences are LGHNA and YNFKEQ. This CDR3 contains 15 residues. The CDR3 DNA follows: TGTGCCAGCAGCCAAACCGGGACAGGGAATCAGCCCCAGCATTTT. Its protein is CASSQTGTGNQPQHF.

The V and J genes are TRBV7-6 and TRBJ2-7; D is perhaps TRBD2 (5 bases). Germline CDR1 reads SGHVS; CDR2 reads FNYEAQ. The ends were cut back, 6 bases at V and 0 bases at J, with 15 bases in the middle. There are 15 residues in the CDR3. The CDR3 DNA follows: TGTGCCAGCAGTCCCCTAGCTGGGAGCTCCTACGAGCAGTACTTC. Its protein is CASSPLAGSSYEQYF.

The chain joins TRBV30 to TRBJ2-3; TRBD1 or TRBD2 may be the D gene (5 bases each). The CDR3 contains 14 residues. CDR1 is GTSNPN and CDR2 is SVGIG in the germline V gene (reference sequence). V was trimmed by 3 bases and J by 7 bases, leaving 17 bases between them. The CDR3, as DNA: TGTGCCTGGAGCGCGGCTGGGACCCCAAATACGCAGTATTTT. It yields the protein CAWSAAGTPNTQYF.

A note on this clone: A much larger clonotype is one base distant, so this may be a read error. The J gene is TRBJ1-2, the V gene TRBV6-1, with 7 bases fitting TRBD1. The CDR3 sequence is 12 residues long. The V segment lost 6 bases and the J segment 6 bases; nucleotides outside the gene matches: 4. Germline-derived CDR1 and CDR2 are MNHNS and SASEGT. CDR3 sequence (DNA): TGTGCCAGCAGGACCGGGACAGATGGCTACACCTTC. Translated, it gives CASRTGTDGYTF.

In nucleotides, the CDR3 is TGTGCCAGCTCAACCGGAGCGGCCCGGGCGTTCTTC. It is translated as CASSTGAARAFF. The chain recombines TRBV18 with TRBJ2-1, with D maybe TRBD2 (5 bases). Trimming cost V 5 bases and J 15 bases, with 17 bases left between them. The CDR3 consists of 12 residues. Germline-derived CDR1 and CDR2 are KGHSH and LQKENI.

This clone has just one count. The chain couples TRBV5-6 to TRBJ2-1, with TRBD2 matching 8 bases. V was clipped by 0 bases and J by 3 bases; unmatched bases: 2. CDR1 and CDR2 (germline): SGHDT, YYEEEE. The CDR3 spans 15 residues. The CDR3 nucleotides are TGTGCCAGCAGCTTGGAGCGGGAGCACTACAATGAGCAGTTCTTC. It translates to CASSLEREHYNEQFF.

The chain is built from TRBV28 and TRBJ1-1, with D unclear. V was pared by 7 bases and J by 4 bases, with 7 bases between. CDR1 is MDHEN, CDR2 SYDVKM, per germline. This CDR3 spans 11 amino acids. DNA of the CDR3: TGTGCCAGCAAAGAGGTCACTGAAGCTTTCTTT. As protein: CASKEVTEAFF. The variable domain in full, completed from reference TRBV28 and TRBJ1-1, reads DVKVTQSSRYLVKRTGEKVFLECVQDMDHENMFWYRQDPGLGLRLIYFSYDVKMKEKGDIPEGYSVSREKKERFSLILESASTNQTSMYLCASKEVTEAFFGQGTRLTVV.

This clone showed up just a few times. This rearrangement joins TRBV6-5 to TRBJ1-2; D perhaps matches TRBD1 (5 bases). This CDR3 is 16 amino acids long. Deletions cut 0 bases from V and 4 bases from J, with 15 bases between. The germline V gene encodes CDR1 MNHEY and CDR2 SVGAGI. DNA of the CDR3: TGTGCCAGCAGTTACTCGGGGACGGGAGCCCTCTATGGCTACACCTTC. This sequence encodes CASSYSGTGALYGYTF.

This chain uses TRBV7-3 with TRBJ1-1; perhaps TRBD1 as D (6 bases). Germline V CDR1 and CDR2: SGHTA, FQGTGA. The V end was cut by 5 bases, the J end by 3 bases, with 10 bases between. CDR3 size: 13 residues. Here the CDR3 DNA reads TGTGCCAGCAGCAGGAGGGGGGACACTGAAGCTTTCTTT. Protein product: CASSRRGDTEAFF.